The 4 T cell receptor beta chains reported below all come from one sample, sequenced in a study of Ad26.COV2.S vaccination and SARS-CoV-2 variants (dated by TCRdb to the early 2020s). The sample's treatment or condition label, decoded: 19 received Ad26.COV2.S at low or high dose, single or two shots; about 5 received placebo; per-sample allocation not given. For vaccine and placebo recipients, repertoires were sequenced using samples collected on day 63 after the first injection. Library preparation used the immunoSEQ multiplex PCR assay. Not all clones reach the TCRdb copy of this immuneACCESS table, which keeps in-frame sequences only. Checked studies attribute under half of the gap to unresolved V genes and leave the rest unexplained. The sample table contains approximately 280,000 clones; only one count was recorded for about 89% of them. Under 4% of the sample is in the top ten clones. The material sequenced was peripheral blood, taken in a trial of Ad26.COV2.S vaccine versus placebo. Receptor source: a person between 18 and 60 years old who received the Ad26.COV2.S COVID-19 vaccine or a placebo.

The rearrangement links TRBV5-1 to TRBJ1-6; 7 nucleotides align to TRBD1. The CDR3 runs to 16 residues. Germline CDR1 and CDR2: SGHRS and YFSETQ. V lost 3 bases and J lost 15; bases outside the gene matches: 18. CDR3 DNA: TGCGCCAGCAGCTCAGGGCGGGACAGCGCCCTACAAAACCTCCACTTT. Translated: CASSSGRDSALQNLHF.

The chain joins TRBV5-6 to TRBJ1-3; D may be TRBD1 (5 bases). CDR1 is SGHDT, CDR2 YYEEEE, per germline. Trimming removed 2 bases at V and 1 base at J, with 13 bases between. CDR3 length: 16 amino acids. CDR3 sequence reads: CASSFISGRSGNTIYF. In nucleotides, the CDR3 is TGTGCCAGCAGCTTCATTTCAGGGAGGTCTGGAAACACCATATATTTT. The full variable domain, in which reference TRBV5-6 and TRBJ1-3 provide the parts outside the CDR3, is DAGVTQSPTHLIKTRGQQVTLRCSPKSGHDTVSWYQQALGQGPQFIFQYYEEEERQRGNFPDRFSGHQFPNYSSELNVNALLLGDSALYLCASSFISGRSGNTIYFGEGSWLTVV.

This rearrangement joins TRBV7-2 to TRBJ1-4, with a tentative D call TRBD1 (6 bases). V was clipped by 3 bases and J by 0 bases, with 8 bases between them. CDR1 is SGHTA, CDR2 FQGNSA, per germline. This CDR3 has 15 residues. Here the CDR3 reads CASSFRGSTNEKLFF. The CDR3, as DNA: TGTGCCAGCAGCTTCAGGGGTTCAACTAATGAAAAACTGTTTTTT.

The genes are TRBV7-7 and TRBJ2-1, with a possible D match to TRBD2 (7 bases). Germline CDR1 SSHAT, CDR2 FNYEAQ (reference sequence). V lost 5 bases and J 15 bases, leaving 20 bases between the germline ends. The CDR3 runs to 13 residues. The CDR3, as DNA: TGTGCCAGCAGCGCTACTTTAGGGGGAGGGCGGTTCTTC. Translating it yields CASSATLGGGRFF. Full variable domain (missing parts from reference TRBV7-7 and TRBJ2-1): GAGVSQSPRYKVTKRGQDVTLRCDPISSHATLYWYQQALGQGPEFLTYFNYEAQPDKSGLPSDRFSAERPEGSISTLTIQRTEQRDSAMYRCASSATLGGGRFFGPGTRLTVL.